A single sample is the source of the 30 T cell receptor beta chains below, sequenced in a study of OX40 agonist ivuxolimab in advanced cancers. Assay: immunoSEQ multiplex PCR; the TCRdb copy retains only in-frame clones and omits some. This table has about 73,000 clones, around nine tenths appearing once. The specimen was CD4+ or CD8+ T cells sorted from blood, collected in a trial of the OX40 agonist ivuxolimab. The origin of the receptors is an adult with an advanced solid tumor such as melanoma, head and neck, liver or kidney cancer.

The chain is built from TRBV7-6 and TRBJ2-2; 7 bases are a match to TRBD2. The V segment lost 5 bases and the J segment 0 bases; nucleotides outside the gene matches: 6. The germline gives CDR1 SGHVS, CDR2 FNYEAQ. This CDR3 spans 16 amino acids. The CDR3, as DNA: TGTGCCAGCAGCGTTCAGGGAGGGACGAACACCGGGGAGCTGTTTTTT. It is translated as CASSVQGGTNTGELFF.

The chain uses TRBV7-2 and TRBJ2-5; TRBD2 aligns across 7 bases. The V gene end was trimmed by 5 bases and the J gene end by 1 base; junction bases not matched to a gene: 10. This CDR3 comprises 16 residues. Germline CDR1 reads SGHTA; CDR2 reads FQGNSA. The CDR3 nucleotides are TGTGCCAGCAGCAAGACTAGCCGGGGGATCCAAGAGACCCAGTACTTC. It encodes CASSKTSRGIQETQYF.

The V call is TRBV2, the J call TRBJ2-2, with D perhaps TRBD1 or TRBD2 (5 bases each). This CDR3 spans 14 amino acids. Germline CDR1 is SNHLY and CDR2 is FYNNEI. The germline V and J ends were trimmed by 3 bases and 7 bases, with 12 bases remaining between them. The CDR3 loop reads CASSDSWGFGELFF. The CDR3 coding sequence is TGTGCCAGCAGTGATAGCTGGGGGTTCGGGGAGCTGTTTTTT.

The rearrangement joins TRBV5-1 to TRBJ1-5, with TRBD1 as a possible D gene (5 bases). Germline V lookup: CDR1 SGHRS, CDR2 YFSETQ. V shed 4 bases and J shed 2 bases, with 10 bases lying between them. The CDR3 extends over 14 amino acids. The CDR3 sequence: CASSLTEGNQPQHF. The CDR3 DNA sequence: TGCGCCAGCAGCCTGACAGAAGGCAATCAGCCCCAGCATTTT.

This chain joins TRBV27 and TRBJ1-1; TRBD1 matches 9 bases. Looked up from germline, CDR1 is MNHEY and CDR2 is SMNVEV (reference sequence). The V gene end was trimmed by 5 bases and the J gene end by 4 bases; junction bases not matched to a gene: 5. The length of the CDR3 is 14 residues. The DNA of the CDR3 is TGTGCCAGCAGTGCACAGGGGGCGCGCACTGAAGCTTTCTTT. Its protein is CASSAQGARTEAFF.

The J gene is TRBJ1-4, the V gene TRBV19; D might be TRBD1 (6 bases). Deletions cut 6 bases from V and 8 bases from J, with 16 bases between. The CDR3 length is 14 residues. Germline CDR1 reads LNHDA; CDR2 reads SQIVND (reference sequence). Here the CDR3 reads CASRLAGVGEKLFF. The CDR3 DNA reads as TGTGCCAGTAGATTGGCAGGGGTGGGAGAAAAACTGTTTTTT.

The chain combines TRBV5-8 with TRBJ2-5; TRBD1 agrees at 11 bases. CDR3 size: 16 residues. V shed 2 bases and J 1 base; nucleotides not matched to a gene: 4. The germline V gene has CDR1 SGHTS and CDR2 YDEGEE. CDR3 loop: CASSFGQGAFQETQYF. Here the CDR3 DNA reads TGTGCCAGCAGCTTCGGACAGGGGGCCTTCCAAGAGACCCAGTACTTC.

The sample holds a few counts of this clone. This chain connects TRBV9 to TRBJ2-7; 9 nucleotides line up with TRBD1. CDR1 is SGDLS, CDR2 YYNGEE, per germline. The CDR3 is made up of 16 amino acids. With 8 bases clipped from V and 0 bases from J, the junction kept 12 bases outside the gene matches. The CDR3 loop reads CARGGQGGSSSYEQYF. For the CDR3, the DNA is TGTGCCAGGGGGGGACAGGGCGGTTCTAGCTCCTACGAGCAGTACTTC. Using reference TRBV9 and TRBJ2-7 for the parts outside the CDR3, the full variable domain is DSGVTQTPKHLITATGQRVTLRCSPRSGDLSVYWYQQSLDQGLQFLIQYYNGEERAKGNILERFSAQQFPDLHSELNLSSLELGDSALYFCARGGQGGSSSYEQYFGPGTRLTVT.

The gene calls are TRBV28 and TRBJ1-2; weak D call: TRBD1 (5 bases). CDR3 length equals 15 residues. V lost 7 bases and J lost 0, with 15 bases in between. Germline V gene data show CDR1 as MDHEN and CDR2 as SYDVKM. CDR3 protein: CASTPHGDANYGYTF. CDR3 coding DNA: TGTGCCAGCACTCCCCACGGGGACGCTAACTATGGCTACACCTTC.

V gene TRBV19 combines with J gene TRBJ1-2; TRBD1 matches at 9 bases. V shed 5 bases and J 6 bases; nucleotides not matched to a gene: 4. There are 13 residues in the CDR3. CDR1 and CDR2 from the germline V gene are LNHDA and SQIVND (reference sequence). The CDR3 sequence: CASSPQGADGYTF. CDR3 DNA sequence: TGTGCCAGTAGTCCACAGGGGGCGGATGGCTACACCTTC.

The chain uses TRBV10-3 and TRBJ1-2, with TRBD1 identical over 8 bases. The CDR3 is made up of 14 amino acids. The trim removed 7 bases at V and 0 bases at J, leaving 4 bases unmatched. Germline V gene sequence: CDR1 ENHRY, CDR2 SYGVKD. The CDR3 DNA follows: TGTGCCATCAACTTGGACAGGGCTAACTATGGCTACACCTTC. Its protein is CAINLDRANYGYTF.

The chain joins TRBV6-6 to TRBJ1-1; TRBD1 might be the D (5 bases). Trimming removed 5 bases at V and 7 bases at J, with 8 bases between. Germline CDR1 is MNHNY and CDR2 is SVGAGI (reference sequence). The CDR3 totals 11 residues. CDR3 sequence (DNA): TGTGCCAGCAGTCATACAGGTGAAGCTTTCTTT. Translated, it gives CASSHTGEAFF.

The chain combines TRBV10-3 with TRBJ2-1; TRBD1 matches 10 bases. The CDR3 sequence is 15 residues long. The ends lost 4 bases at V and 6 bases at J; junction bases unmatched: 6. From germline, CDR1 is ENHRY and CDR2 SYGVKD. CDR3 in amino acids: CAISGGDRGRNEQFF. The CDR3 DNA is TGTGCCATCAGTGGGGGGGACAGGGGACGCAATGAGCAGTTCTTC.

The CDR3 DNA reads TGTGCCAGCTCACCACCGAGCGGGAGTCGGAATGAGCAGTTCTTC. Translating gives CASSPPSGSRNEQFF. The V gene is TRBV18, the J gene TRBJ2-1; 8 nucleotides match TRBD2. Germline CDR1 is KGHSH and CDR2 is LQKENI. The CDR3 extends over 15 amino acids. The V gene end was trimmed by 0 bases and the J gene end by 7 bases; junction bases not matched to a gene: 5.

This chain links TRBV6-5 with TRBJ1-1; 10 nucleotides align to TRBD1. V lost 2 bases and J lost 3; bases outside the gene matches: 3. Per the germline V gene, CDR1 is MNHEY and CDR2 is SVGAGI. The CDR3 contains 15 residues. In DNA, the CDR3 is TGTGCCAGCAGTTACCCCGGGACAGGGGACACTGAAGCTTTCTTT. Its translation: CASSYPGTGDTEAFF.

The rearrangement uses TRBV10-3 and TRBJ1-5, with D unresolved. Trimming cost V 10 bases and J 4 bases, with 14 bases left between them. The CDR3 is 13 residues long. Germline V gene lookup returns CDR1 ENHRY and CDR2 SYGVKD. Here the CDR3 reads CATGSLPNQPQHF. The CDR3 bases are TGTGCCACCGGTAGTCTGCCGAATCAGCCCCAGCATTTT.

The rearrangement uses TRBV27 and TRBJ1-5; 7 bases fit TRBD1. CDR1 and CDR2 from the germline V gene are MNHEY and SMNVEV (reference sequence). This CDR3 contains 14 residues. The ends lost 5 bases at V and 6 bases at J; junction bases unmatched: 7. This CDR3 is CASSPKTGSQPQHF. In DNA form, the CDR3 reads TGTGCCAGCAGTCCAAAGACAGGGAGTCAGCCCCAGCATTTT.

This clone was picked up one time. The chain carries TRBV5-1 and TRBJ1-5; D remains ambiguous. The germline CDR1 and CDR2 sequences are SGHRS and YFSETQ. This CDR3 is 15 amino acids long. V dropped 0 bases and J dropped 1 base, with 8 bases sitting between them. CDR3 protein: CASSLGFGSNQPQHF. The CDR3 DNA reads as TGCGCCAGCAGCTTGGGGTTTGGAAGCAATCAGCCCCAGCATTTT.

The chain joins TRBV11-2 to TRBJ1-1; TRBD1 is a possible D gene (5 bases). This CDR3 has 13 residues. Germline values: CDR1 SGHAT, CDR2 FQNNGV. Trimming left V 2 bases short and J 6 bases short, with 10 bases between. The CDR3 nucleotides are TGTGCCAGCAGCTTACTCTCGGGGGCTGAAGCTTTCTTT. It specifies CASSLLSGAEAFF.

In DNA form, the CDR3 reads TGTGCCAGCGGTACGGGGGCGAGTGGGAACACTGAAGCTTTCTTT. This sequence encodes CASGTGASGNTEAFF. The J gene is TRBJ1-1, the V gene TRBV6-1; weak D call: TRBD1 (6 bases). Trimming left V 8 bases short and J 1 base short, with 17 bases between. Looked up from germline, CDR1 is MNHNS and CDR2 is SASEGT. This CDR3 contains 15 residues.

V gene TRBV6-1 combines with J gene TRBJ1-2, with 8 bases that match TRBD1. The CDR3 spans 13 residues. The V and J ends lost 3 bases and 6 bases, in that order; junction bases with no gene match: 3. Germline V CDR1 and CDR2: MNHNS, SASEGT. The CDR3 protein is CASSETGADGYTF. The CDR3 nucleotides read TGTGCCAGCAGTGAGACAGGGGCCGATGGCTACACCTTC.

The count of this clone is one. The CDR3: CASSPGEQSEQYF. Here the CDR3 DNA reads TGTGCCAGCTCACCAGGAGAACAGTCCGAGCAGTACTTC. The chain joins TRBV18 to TRBJ2-7; D ambiguous. Trimming removed 2 bases from V and 6 bases from J, with 11 bases in between. This CDR3 is 13 amino acids long. From germline, CDR1 is KGHSH and CDR2 LQKENI.

The rearrangement uses TRBV7-9 and TRBJ2-1; 7 nucleotides line up with TRBD1. Germline values: CDR1 SEHNR, CDR2 FQNEAQ (reference sequence). The V and J ends lost 7 bases and 10 bases, in that order; junction bases with no gene match: 7. CDR3 length equals 12 residues. The CDR3 region is CASKFGTAEQFF. CDR3 nucleotide sequence: TGTGCCAGCAAATTCGGGACAGCCGAGCAGTTCTTC.

The chain recombines TRBV10-3 with TRBJ2-5; D is possibly TRBD2 (6 bases). Germline assignment: CDR1 ENHRY and CDR2 SYGVKD. The CDR3 totals 13 residues. V was trimmed by 6 bases and J by 5 bases, leaving 13 bases between them. The CDR3 DNA is TGTGCCATCAGGGCACCCGGAGGGGAGACCCAGTACTTC. Translation gives CAIRAPGGETQYF.

This sequence joins TRBV28 and TRBJ2-2; D unresolved. Germline V gene sequence: CDR1 MDHEN, CDR2 SYDVKM. Trimming stripped 2 bases from V and 5 bases from J, with 6 bases between. The CDR3 is 13 residues long. The DNA of the CDR3 is TGTGCCAGCAGTTTAAGTGGGACCGGGGAGCTGTTTTTT. Protein: CASSLSGTGELFF.

The chain combines TRBV6-5 with TRBJ2-7, with TRBD1 identical over 8 bases. The germline gives CDR1 MNHEY, CDR2 SVGAGI. This CDR3 has 14 amino acids. V shed 6 bases and J 2 bases; nucleotides not matched to a gene: 6. The CDR3 here is CASSTGTGAYEQYF. CDR3 coding DNA: TGTGCCAGCAGCACCGGGACAGGAGCCTACGAGCAGTACTTC.

The V gene is TRBV28, the J gene TRBJ1-2; D ambiguous. V shed 6 bases and J shed 4 bases, with 9 bases lying between them. The CDR3 spans 12 residues. The germline gives CDR1 MDHEN, CDR2 SYDVKM. The CDR3 DNA reads as TGTGCCAGCAGCCCTGTGACCTATGGCTACACCTTC. Translating gives CASSPVTYGYTF.

V gene TRBV28 combines with J gene TRBJ2-7, with D maybe TRBD1 (6 bases). The ends were cut back, 8 bases at V and 6 bases at J, with 20 bases in the middle. Germline V gene sequence: CDR1 MDHEN, CDR2 SYDVKM. The CDR3 runs 14 residues. The CDR3 coding sequence is TGTGCCAGCGTCACTGGGGGCACTAAGTTCGAGCAGTACTTC. Translation gives CASVTGGTKFEQYF.

The sample holds one count of this clone. This rearrangement joins TRBV6-5 to TRBJ2-7; no definite D call. Per the germline V gene, CDR1 is MNHEY and CDR2 is SVGAGI. The CDR3 has 14 residues. V lost 6 bases and J lost 0, with 12 bases in between. For the CDR3, the DNA is TGTGCCAGCAGGCCACTACAGCTCTCCTACGAGCAGTACTTC. As protein: CASRPLQLSYEQYF.

The rearrangement links TRBV7-2 to TRBJ2-3, with D possibly being TRBD2 (6 bases). CDR1 and CDR2 (germline): SGHTA, FQGNSA. The CDR3 consists of 14 residues. The V and J ends lost 6 bases and 8 bases respectively, with 18 bases between them. The CDR3 coding sequence is TGTGCCAGCAGACCGGACTGGATCGGGGGTACGCAGTATTTT. Amino acids: CASRPDWIGGTQYF. The whole variable domain, remainder taken from reference TRBV7-2 and TRBJ2-3, is GAGVSQSPSNKVTEKGKDVELRCDPISGHTALYWYRQSLGQGLEFLIYFQGNSAPDKSGLPSDRFSAERTGGSVSTLTIQRTQQEDSAVYLCASRPDWIGGTQYFGPGTRLTVL.